These T cell receptor beta chains were read from a single sample in a study of T cell changes during pregnancy in multiple sclerosis. TCRdb keeps only in-frame clones here, not all; method: immunoSEQ multiplex PCR. The sample carries more than 50,000 clones, about nine tenths recorded once. The sample consisted of peripheral blood, taken after pregnancy. The receptors originated from a female donor in good health, enrolled as a control in a pregnancy study. Each CDR3 is given with its conserved first and last residue. D genes are given only for firm matches. Not all rows give a size; the values are once, few, many and, for expanded clones, a class.

clone size: -; V gene: TRBV5-6; J gene: TRBJ2-4; D gene: TRBD1; CDR3 DNA: TGTGCCAGCAGCGACAGGGGCAACATTCAGTACTTC; CDR3 protein: CASSDRGNIQYF
clone size: -; V gene: TRBV6-6; J gene: TRBJ2-3; D gene: -; CDR3 DNA: TGTGCCAGCAGGGTCCTAACAGATACGCAGTATTTT; CDR3 protein: CASRVLTDTQYF
clone size: -; V gene: TRBV6-5; J gene: TRBJ1-1; D gene: -; CDR3 DNA: TGTGCCAGTGGACTGACTATGAACACTGAAGCTTTCTTT; CDR3 protein: CASGLTMNTEAFF
clone size: -; V gene: TRBV6-5; J gene: TRBJ1-5; D gene: -; CDR3 DNA: TGTGCCAGCAGGAAACTTAATCAGCCCCAGCATTTT; CDR3 protein: CASRKLNQPQHF
clone size: -; V gene: TRBV5-1; J gene: TRBJ2-7; D gene: TRBD2; CDR3 DNA: TGCGCCAGCAGCGCAACTAGCGTTTTAAGGCACGAGCAGTACTTC; CDR3 protein: CASSATSVLRHEQYF
clone size: -; V gene: TRBV27; J gene: TRBJ1-5; D gene: -; CDR3 DNA: TGTGCCAGCAGTTTATCACTAACCAATCAGCCCCAGCATTTT; CDR3 protein: CASSLSLTNQPQHF
clone size: -; V gene: TRBV4-1; J gene: TRBJ1-1; D gene: TRBD1; CDR3 DNA: TGCGCCAGCAGCCCTACAGGGGTTGAAGCTTTCTTT; CDR3 protein: CASSPTGVEAFF
clone size: -; V gene: TRBV4-1; J gene: TRBJ2-1; D gene: -; CDR3 DNA: TGCGCCAGCAGCCAAGGGTGGAGGGGGCTCAATGAGCAGTTCTTC; CDR3 protein: CASSQGWRGLNEQFF
clone size: -; V gene: TRBV27; J gene: TRBJ2-7; D gene: -; CDR3 DNA: TGTGCCAGCAGTCACCAGGGTTTCTACGAGCAGTACTTC; CDR3 protein: CASSHQGFYEQYF
clone size: -; V gene: TRBV15; J gene: TRBJ2-2; D gene: TRBD1; CDR3 DNA: TGTGCCACCAGCAGAGATCTCCTGGACAGGGGGAATTGGGAGCTGTTTTTT; CDR3 protein: CATSRDLLDRGNWELFF
clone size: -; V gene: TRBV23-1; J gene: TRBJ1-2; D gene: TRBD1; CDR3 DNA: TGCGCCAGCAGTCCGAAGACAGGGGACTATGGCTACACCTTC; CDR3 protein: CASSPKTGDYGYTF
clone size: -; V gene: TRBV28; J gene: TRBJ1-6; D gene: -; CDR3 DNA: TGTGCCAGTGGGTCTCGGAGCCTCCACTTT; CDR3 protein: CASGSRSLHF
clone size: -; V gene: TRBV4-3; J gene: TRBJ1-4; D gene: -; CDR3 DNA: TGCGCCAGCAGCCGAGCGACTGCCGAGTTTAATGAAAAACTGTTTTTT; CDR3 protein: CASSRATAEFNEKLFF
clone size: -; V gene: TRBV2; J gene: TRBJ1-5; D gene: TRBD1; CDR3 DNA: TGTGCCAGCACCCGACGGGCGGGACAGGGGGCCCATCAGCCCCAGCATTTT; CDR3 protein: CASTRRAGQGAHQPQHF
clone size: once; V gene: TRBV5-1; J gene: TRBJ2-3; D gene: -; CDR3 DNA: TGCGCCAGCAGCCCCGGGAGAGACACAGATACGCAGTATTTT; CDR3 protein: CASSPGRDTDTQYF
clone size: -; V gene: TRBV11-2; J gene: TRBJ1-1; D gene: TRBD1; CDR3 DNA: TGTGCCAGCAGCTCAGACAGGGGCCTCATGAACACTGAAGCTTTCTTT; CDR3 protein: CASSSDRGLMNTEAFF
clone size: -; V gene: TRBV5-5; J gene: TRBJ1-4; D gene: TRBD1; CDR3 DNA: TGTGCCAGCAGCCCTCTGACAGGGGAGGTTGAAAAACTGTTTTTT; CDR3 protein: CASSPLTGEVEKLFF
clone size: -; V gene: TRBV28; J gene: TRBJ1-5; D gene: TRBD1; CDR3 DNA: TGTGCCAGCAGTTTCCTGGGGGACAGGGACCAGCCCCAGCATTTT; CDR3 protein: CASSFLGDRDQPQHF
clone size: -; V gene: TRBV7-6; J gene: TRBJ2-1; D gene: TRBD2; CDR3 DNA: TGTGCCAGCAGCCGGGGGGGAGTTCGGAATGAGCAGTTCTTC; CDR3 protein: CASSRGGVRNEQFF
clone size: once; V gene: TRBV21-1; J gene: TRBJ1-6; D gene: -; CDR3 DNA: TGTGCCAGCAGCAAAGGACAGGGCAGCTCCTATAATTCACCCCTCCACTTT; CDR3 protein: CASSKGQGSSYNSPLHF
clone size: -; V gene: TRBV27; J gene: TRBJ2-7; D gene: -; CDR3 DNA: TGTGCCAGCAGTTTCTACGTCGGGAGCTACGAGCAGTACTTC; CDR3 protein: CASSFYVGSYEQYF
clone size: -; V gene: TRBV6-1; J gene: TRBJ1-5; D gene: TRBD1; CDR3 DNA: TGTGCCAGCAGGAGGACAGGCGATCAGCCCCAGCATTTT; CDR3 protein: CASRRTGDQPQHF
clone size: -; V gene: TRBV19; J gene: TRBJ1-1; D gene: -; CDR3 DNA: TGTGCCAGTAGTCCGGGGGGGCTGGGAGAAACTGAAGCTTTCTTT; CDR3 protein: CASSPGGLGETEAFF
clone size: -; V gene: TRBV27; J gene: TRBJ1-5; D gene: -; CDR3 DNA: TGTGCCAGCAGTTTTGAGGGAGTCGGGCAGCCCCAGCATTTT; CDR3 protein: CASSFEGVGQPQHF
clone size: few; V gene: TRBV27; J gene: TRBJ1-5; D gene: -; CDR3 DNA: TGTGCCAGCAGTTTTTCGGGAAGCAATCAGCCCCAGCATTTT; CDR3 protein: CASSFSGSNQPQHF
clone size: -; V gene: TRBV9; J gene: TRBJ2-1; D gene: TRBD2; CDR3 DNA: TGTGCCAGCAGCCTCCGGACTAGCGGGGGGCCAGAGCAGTTCTTC; CDR3 protein: CASSLRTSGGPEQFF
clone size: -; V gene: TRBV7-2; J gene: TRBJ1-3; D gene: -; CDR3 DNA: TGTGCCAGCAGCTGGGCCGGGACAAATGGAAACACCATATATTTT; CDR3 protein: CASSWAGTNGNTIYF
clone size: -; V gene: TRBV5-1; J gene: TRBJ2-7; D gene: -; CDR3 DNA: TGCGCCAGCAGCTTCGATCCCGGAGACTCCGACTACGAGCAGTACTTC; CDR3 protein: CASSFDPGDSDYEQYF
clone size: -; V gene: TRBV7-2; J gene: TRBJ1-4; D gene: -; CDR3 DNA: TGTGCCAGCAGTCCGGGATTTACTAATGAAAAACTGTTTTTT; CDR3 protein: CASSPGFTNEKLFF
clone size: -; V gene: TRBV19; J gene: TRBJ2-3; D gene: TRBD2; CDR3 DNA: TGTGCCAGTAGGACACGACTAGCGGGAGGGGGTGCGCAGTATTTT; CDR3 protein: CASRTRLAGGGAQYF
clone size: -; V gene: TRBV6-4; J gene: TRBJ2-5; D gene: TRBD2; CDR3 DNA: TGTGCCAGCAGTGACCAGGGACTACAAGAGACCCAGTACTTC; CDR3 protein: CASSDQGLQETQYF
clone size: once; V gene: TRBV19; J gene: TRBJ1-2; D gene: TRBD1; CDR3 DNA: TGTGCCAGTAGTCCCGGGACAGGGGCCATCAAATATGGCTACACCTTC; CDR3 protein: CASSPGTGAIKYGYTF
clone size: few; V gene: TRBV6-5; J gene: TRBJ1-1; D gene: TRBD1; CDR3 DNA: TGTGCCAGCAGTGATTCCCGGACAGGCGAAGCTTTCTTT; CDR3 protein: CASSDSRTGEAFF
clone size: -; V gene: TRBV6-4; J gene: TRBJ1-5; D gene: -; CDR3 DNA: TGTGCCAGCAGTGACTCAGGGGGTAGCAATCAGCCCCAGCATTTT; CDR3 protein: CASSDSGGSNQPQHF
clone size: -; V gene: TRBV18; J gene: TRBJ1-4; D gene: -; CDR3 DNA: TGTGCCAGCTCACCGCAGGTTAATGAAAAACTGTTTTTT; CDR3 protein: CASSPQVNEKLFF
clone size: few; V gene: TRBV7-9; J gene: TRBJ2-1; D gene: TRBD2; CDR3 DNA: TGTGCCAGCAGCGCGGGACTACGCTACAATGAGCAGTTCTTC; CDR3 protein: CASSAGLRYNEQFF
clone size: -; V gene: TRBV19; J gene: TRBJ1-2; D gene: TRBD1; CDR3 DNA: TGTGCCAGTAGTATCTCCACGGGCTGGGACAGCTATGGCTACACCTTC; CDR3 protein: CASSISTGWDSYGYTF
clone size: -; V gene: TRBV5-1; J gene: TRBJ2-7; D gene: TRBD2; CDR3 DNA: TGCGCCAGCAGCCCTAGCGGGAGCTCCTACGAGCAGTACTTC; CDR3 protein: CASSPSGSSYEQYF
clone size: -; V gene: TRBV7-2; J gene: TRBJ1-6; D gene: TRBD1; CDR3 DNA: TGTGCCAGCAGCTTAGCGGGACAGGGGTCTTCACCCCTCCACTTT; CDR3 protein: CASSLAGQGSSPLHF
clone size: -; V gene: TRBV6-4; J gene: TRBJ2-1; D gene: TRBD1; CDR3 DNA: TGTGCCAGCACCCGACAGGGGGCGGTTGAGCAGTTCTTC; CDR3 protein: CASTRQGAVEQFF
clone size: -; V gene: TRBV9; J gene: TRBJ2-2; D gene: -; CDR3 DNA: TGTGCCAGCAGCCCTAGACTGACCGGGGAGCTGTTTTTT; CDR3 protein: CASSPRLTGELFF
clone size: -; V gene: TRBV30; J gene: TRBJ2-2; D gene: TRBD2; CDR3 DNA: TGTGCCTGGAGTTTGGGACTAGCGGGGACCGGGGAGCTGTTTTTT; CDR3 protein: CAWSLGLAGTGELFF
clone size: -; V gene: TRBV5-1; J gene: TRBJ1-4; D gene: -; CDR3 DNA: TGCGCCAGCAGCTTGTCTAGCAGACCTAATGAAAAACTGTTTTTT; CDR3 protein: CASSLSSRPNEKLFF
clone size: once; V gene: TRBV9; J gene: TRBJ1-1; D gene: TRBD1; CDR3 DNA: TGTGCCAGCAGCGTTCAGACAGGGTCGGCCGCTGAAGCTTTCTTT; CDR3 protein: CASSVQTGSAAEAFF
clone size: -; V gene: TRBV6-5; J gene: TRBJ2-3; D gene: -; CDR3 DNA: TGTGCCAGCAGTTACAGCTTTTCGGGAGATACGCAGTATTTT; CDR3 protein: CASSYSFSGDTQYF
clone size: once; V gene: TRBV28; J gene: TRBJ2-3; D gene: -; CDR3 DNA: TGTGCCAGCAGTGGACAGTTAGAGAACACAGATACGCAGTATTTT; CDR3 protein: CASSGQLENTDTQYF
clone size: -; V gene: TRBV29-1; J gene: TRBJ2-1; D gene: -; CDR3 DNA: TGCAGCGTTGGCAAAGAGAGGGGGTTGACTCAGTTCTTC; CDR3 protein: CSVGKERGLTQFF
clone size: -; V gene: TRBV11-3; J gene: TRBJ2-1; D gene: -; CDR3 DNA: TGTGCCAGCAGCTTAGGGGCCCTAGGGGGTTCCTACAATGAGCAGTTCTTC; CDR3 protein: CASSLGALGGSYNEQFF
clone size: medium-sized; V gene: TRBV6-4; J gene: TRBJ2-2; D gene: -; CDR3 DNA: TGTGCCAGCAGTGACTCATACGGGGTCACCGGGGAGCTGTTTTTT; CDR3 protein: CASSDSYGVTGELFF
clone size: -; V gene: TRBV27; J gene: TRBJ1-2; D gene: TRBD1; CDR3 DNA: TGTGCCAGCAGCTCCCCGGGGGACAGGGCAAAAACTAACTATGGCTACACCTTC; CDR3 protein: CASSSPGDRAKTNYGYTF
clone size: -; V gene: TRBV7-9; J gene: TRBJ2-6; D gene: -; CDR3 DNA: TGTGCCAGCAGCCCAACAGGGAGTGGGGCCAACGTCCTGACTTTC; CDR3 protein: CASSPTGSGANVLTF
clone size: -; V gene: TRBV6-5; J gene: TRBJ1-4; D gene: TRBD1; CDR3 DNA: TGTGCCAGCAAGACTTGGGGACAGACTCGGGAAAAACTGTTTTTT; CDR3 protein: CASKTWGQTREKLFF
clone size: -; V gene: TRBV4-2; J gene: TRBJ1-4; D gene: -; CDR3 DNA: TGTGCCAGCAGCCGAATTCTGCGGGGGGGCACGAATGAAAAACTGTTTTTT; CDR3 protein: CASSRILRGGTNEKLFF
clone size: few; V gene: TRBV21-1; J gene: TRBJ2-7; D gene: -; CDR3 DNA: TGTGCCAGCAGCCCTCCGGGGGGGGCGTCTTTCTACGAGCAGTACTTC; CDR3 protein: CASSPPGGASFYEQYF
clone size: -; V gene: TRBV2; J gene: TRBJ2-1; D gene: TRBD2; CDR3 DNA: TGTGCCACCAATGTACTAGCGGGGCCTTACAATGAGCAGTTCTTC; CDR3 protein: CATNVLAGPYNEQFF